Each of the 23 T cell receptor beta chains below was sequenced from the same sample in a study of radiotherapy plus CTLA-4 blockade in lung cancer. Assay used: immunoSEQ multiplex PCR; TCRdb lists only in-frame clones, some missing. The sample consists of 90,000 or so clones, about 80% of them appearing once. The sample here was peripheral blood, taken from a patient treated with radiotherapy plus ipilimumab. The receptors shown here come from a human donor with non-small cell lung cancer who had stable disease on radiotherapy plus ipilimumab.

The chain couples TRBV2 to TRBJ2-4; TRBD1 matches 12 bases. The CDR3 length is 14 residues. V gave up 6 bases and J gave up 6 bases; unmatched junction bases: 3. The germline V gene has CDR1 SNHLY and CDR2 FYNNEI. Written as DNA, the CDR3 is TGTGCCAGCAGGGGACAGGGGGCGGGAAACATTCAGTACTTC. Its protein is CASRGQGAGNIQYF. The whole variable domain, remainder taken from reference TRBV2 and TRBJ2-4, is EPEVTQTPSHQVTQMGQEVILRCVPISNHLYFYWYRQILGQKVEFLVSFYNNEISEKSEIFDDQFSVERPDGSNFTLKIRSTKLEDSAMYFCASRGQGAGNIQYFGAGTRLSVL.

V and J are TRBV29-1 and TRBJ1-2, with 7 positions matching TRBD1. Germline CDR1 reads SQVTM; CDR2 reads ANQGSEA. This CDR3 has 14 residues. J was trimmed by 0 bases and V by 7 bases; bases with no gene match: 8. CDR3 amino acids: CSAPAGGSNYGYTF. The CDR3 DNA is TGCAGCGCACCAGCAGGGGGTTCTAACTATGGCTACACCTTC.

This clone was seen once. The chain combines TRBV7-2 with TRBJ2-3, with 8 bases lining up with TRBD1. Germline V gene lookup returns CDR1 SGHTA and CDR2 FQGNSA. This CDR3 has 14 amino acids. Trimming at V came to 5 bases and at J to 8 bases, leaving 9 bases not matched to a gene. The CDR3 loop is CASSPGTGQGTQYF. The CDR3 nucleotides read TGTGCCAGCAGCCCGGGGACAGGCCAAGGTACGCAGTATTTT.

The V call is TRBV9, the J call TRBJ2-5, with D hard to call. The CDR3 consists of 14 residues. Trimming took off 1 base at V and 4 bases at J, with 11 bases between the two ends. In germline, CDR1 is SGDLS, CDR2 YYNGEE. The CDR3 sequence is CASSVLPGRETQYF. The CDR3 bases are TGTGCCAGCAGCGTACTGCCGGGCCGAGAGACCCAGTACTTC.

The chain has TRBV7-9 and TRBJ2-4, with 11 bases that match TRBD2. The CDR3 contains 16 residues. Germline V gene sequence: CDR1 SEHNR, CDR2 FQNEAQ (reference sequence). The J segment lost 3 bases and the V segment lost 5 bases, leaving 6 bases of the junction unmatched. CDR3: CASSQQLAGDKNIQYF. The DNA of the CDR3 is TGTGCCAGCAGCCAACAACTAGCGGGGGACAAAAACATTCAGTACTTC. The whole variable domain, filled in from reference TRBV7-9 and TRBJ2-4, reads DTGVSQNPRHKITKRGQNVTFRCDPISEHNRLYWYRQTLGQGPEFLTYFQNEAQLEKSRLLSDRFSAERPKGSFSTLEIQRTEQGDSAMYLCASSQQLAGDKNIQYFGAGTRLSVL.

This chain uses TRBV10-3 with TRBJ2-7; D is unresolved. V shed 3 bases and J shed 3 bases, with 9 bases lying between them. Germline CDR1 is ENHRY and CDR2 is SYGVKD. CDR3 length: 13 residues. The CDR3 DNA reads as TGTGCCATCAGTGACGGAGCAGACTACGAGCAGTACTTC. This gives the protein CAISDGADYEQYF.

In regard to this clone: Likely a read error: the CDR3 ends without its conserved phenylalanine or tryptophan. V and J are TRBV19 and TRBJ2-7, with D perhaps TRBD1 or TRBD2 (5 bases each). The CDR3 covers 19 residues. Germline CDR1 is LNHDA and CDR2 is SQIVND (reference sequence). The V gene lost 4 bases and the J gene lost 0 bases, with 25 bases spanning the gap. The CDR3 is CASSTRSFAKRDGSYEQYL. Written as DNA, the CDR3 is TGTGCCAGTAGTACGCGATCTTTCGCCAAGAGGGACGGCTCCTACGAGCAGTACCTC.

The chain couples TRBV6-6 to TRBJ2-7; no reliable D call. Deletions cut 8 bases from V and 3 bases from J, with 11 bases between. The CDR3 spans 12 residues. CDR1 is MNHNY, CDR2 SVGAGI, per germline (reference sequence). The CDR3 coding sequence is TGTGCCAGCCGTCAGGCGGACTACGAGCAGTACTTC. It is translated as CASRQADYEQYF.

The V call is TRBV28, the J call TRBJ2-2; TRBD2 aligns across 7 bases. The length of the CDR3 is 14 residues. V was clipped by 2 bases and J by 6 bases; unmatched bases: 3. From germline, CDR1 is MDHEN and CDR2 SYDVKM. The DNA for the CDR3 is TGTGCCAGCAGTTTAGGGCTAGCGGCCGGGGAGCTGTTTTTT. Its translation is CASSLGLAAGELFF.

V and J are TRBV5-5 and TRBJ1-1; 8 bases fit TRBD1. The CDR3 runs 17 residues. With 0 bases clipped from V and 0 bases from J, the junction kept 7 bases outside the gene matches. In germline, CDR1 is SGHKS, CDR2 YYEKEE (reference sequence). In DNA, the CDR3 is TGTGCCAGCAGCTTGGCCTTTGGGACAGGTATGAACACTGAAGCTTTCTTT. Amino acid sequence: CASSLAFGTGMNTEAFF.

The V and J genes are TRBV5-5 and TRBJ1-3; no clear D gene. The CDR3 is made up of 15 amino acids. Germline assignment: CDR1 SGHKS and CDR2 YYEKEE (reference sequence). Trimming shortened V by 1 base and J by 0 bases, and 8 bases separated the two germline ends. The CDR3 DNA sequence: TGTGCCAGCAGCTTGTTGGGAAGCTCTGGAAACACCATATATTTT. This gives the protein CASSLLGSSGNTIYF.

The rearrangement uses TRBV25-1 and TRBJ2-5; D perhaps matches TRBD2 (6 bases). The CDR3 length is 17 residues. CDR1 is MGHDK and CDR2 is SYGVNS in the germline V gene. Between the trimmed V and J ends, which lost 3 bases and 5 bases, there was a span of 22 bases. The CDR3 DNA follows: TGTGCCAGCAGTGAGACGAGGGAAATCGGCGGGATGGAGACCCAGTACTTC. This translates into CASSETREIGGMETQYF. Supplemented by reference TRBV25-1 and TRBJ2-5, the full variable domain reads EADIYQTPRYLVIGTGKKITLECSQTMGHDKMYWYQQDPGMELHLIHYSYGVNSTEKGDLSSESTVSRIRTEHFPLTLESARPSHTSQYLCASSETREIGGMETQYFGPGTRLLVL.

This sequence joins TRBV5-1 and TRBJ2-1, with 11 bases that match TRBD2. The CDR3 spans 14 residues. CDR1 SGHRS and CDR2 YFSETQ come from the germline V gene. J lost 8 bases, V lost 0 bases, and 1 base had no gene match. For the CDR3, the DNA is TGCGCCAGCAGCTTGGGACTAGCGGGATATGAGCAGTTCTTC. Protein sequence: CASSLGLAGYEQFF.

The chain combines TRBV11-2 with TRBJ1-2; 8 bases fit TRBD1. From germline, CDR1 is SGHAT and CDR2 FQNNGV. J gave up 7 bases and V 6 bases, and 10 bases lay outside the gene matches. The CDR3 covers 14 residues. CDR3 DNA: TGTGCCAGCAGTTCTCAGGGGGCTATTGGTGGCTACACCTTC. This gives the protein CASSSQGAIGGYTF.

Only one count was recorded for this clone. For the CDR3, the DNA is TGTGCCAGCAGGGCTGACAGCGCCCTGAGGGGCAATCAGCCCCAGCATTTT. Protein product: CASRADSALRGNQPQHF. V is TRBV2 and J is TRBJ1-5; D may be TRBD1 (5 bases). The germline gives CDR1 SNHLY, CDR2 FYNNEI. Trimming took off 6 bases at V and 2 bases at J, with 20 bases between the two ends. The CDR3 has 17 residues.

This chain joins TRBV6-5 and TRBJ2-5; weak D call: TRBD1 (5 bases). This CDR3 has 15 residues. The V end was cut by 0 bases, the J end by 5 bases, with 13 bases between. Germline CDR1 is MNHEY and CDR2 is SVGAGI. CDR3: CASSYSPQGRETQYF. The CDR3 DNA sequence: TGTGCCAGCAGTTACTCACCTCAGGGTCGGGAGACCCAGTACTTC.

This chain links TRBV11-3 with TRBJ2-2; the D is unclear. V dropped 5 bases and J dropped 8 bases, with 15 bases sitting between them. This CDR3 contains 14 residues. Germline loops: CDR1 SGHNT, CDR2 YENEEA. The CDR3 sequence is CASSLPQGHGELFF. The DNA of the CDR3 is TGTGCCAGCAGCCTTCCACAAGGGCATGGGGAGCTGTTTTTT.

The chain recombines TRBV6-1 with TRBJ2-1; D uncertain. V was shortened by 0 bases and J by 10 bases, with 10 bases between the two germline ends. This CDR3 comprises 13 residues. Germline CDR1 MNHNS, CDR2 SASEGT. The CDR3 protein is CASSEALRVEQFF. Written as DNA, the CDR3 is TGTGCCAGCAGTGAAGCGCTTAGGGTGGAGCAGTTCTTC.

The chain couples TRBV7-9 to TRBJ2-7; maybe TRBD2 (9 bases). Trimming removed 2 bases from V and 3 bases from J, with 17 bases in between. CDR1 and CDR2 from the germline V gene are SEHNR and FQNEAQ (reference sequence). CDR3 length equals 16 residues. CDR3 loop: CASSLSSGTGIYEQYF. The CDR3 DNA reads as TGTGCCAGCAGCTTATCTAGCGGGACAGGTATCTACGAGCAGTACTTC.

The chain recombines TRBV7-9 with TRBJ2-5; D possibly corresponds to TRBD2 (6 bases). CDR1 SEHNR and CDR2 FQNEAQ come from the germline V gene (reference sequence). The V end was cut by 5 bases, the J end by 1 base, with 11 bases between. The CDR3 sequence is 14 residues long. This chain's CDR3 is CASSDRGSQETQYF. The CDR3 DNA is TGTGCCAGCAGCGATCGGGGGTCCCAAGAGACCCAGTACTTC.

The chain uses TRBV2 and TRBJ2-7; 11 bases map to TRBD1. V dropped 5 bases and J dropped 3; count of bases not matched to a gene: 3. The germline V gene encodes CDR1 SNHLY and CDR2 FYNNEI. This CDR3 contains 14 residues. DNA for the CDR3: TGTGCCAGCAGTTGGGGGACAGGGGGCTACGAGCAGTACTTC. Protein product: CASSWGTGGYEQYF.

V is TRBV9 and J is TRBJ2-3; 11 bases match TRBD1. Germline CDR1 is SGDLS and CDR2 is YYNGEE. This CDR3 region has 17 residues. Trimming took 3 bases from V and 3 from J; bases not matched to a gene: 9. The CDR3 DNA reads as TGTGCCAGCAGCGCGAGTGGGACAGGGGGGTGGACAGATACGCAGTATTTT. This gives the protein CASSASGTGGWTDTQYF.

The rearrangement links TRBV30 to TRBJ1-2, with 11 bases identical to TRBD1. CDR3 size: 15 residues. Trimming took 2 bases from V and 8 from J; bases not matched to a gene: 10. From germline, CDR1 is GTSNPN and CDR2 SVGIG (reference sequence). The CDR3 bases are TGTGCCTGGAGTTCAATCCGGGACAGGGGGAAAGGCTACACCTTC. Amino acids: CAWSSIRDRGKGYTF. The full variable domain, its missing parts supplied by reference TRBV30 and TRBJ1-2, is SQTIHQWPATLVQPVGSPLSLECTVEGTSNPNLYWYRQAAGRGLQLLFYSVGIGQISSEVPQNLSASRPQDRQFILSSKKLLLSDSGFYLCAWSSIRDRGKGYTFGSGTRLTVV.